The rows below give T cell receptor beta chains drawn from one sample of a study of Ad26.COV2.S vaccination and SARS-CoV-2 variants. Here immunoSEQ multiplex PCR was the method, and the copy in TCRdb shows in-frame clones only, minus some. The sample contains approximately 410,000 clones, 70% to 90% of which appear only once. The starting material was peripheral blood, obtained in a trial of Ad26.COV2.S vaccine versus placebo. All receptors derive from a person aged 18-60 years who received the Ad26.COV2.S COVID-19 vaccine or a placebo. CDR3s include the opening cysteine and the closing phenylalanine or tryptophan. D genes are given only for firm matches. A clone size is listed for some rows: how often the clone was seen (once, few, many), or a class if it is expanded.

14 | TRBJ2-5 | TRBV5-3 | NA | NA | TGTGCCAGAAGCTTGGGTACAGGACAAGAGACCCAGTACTTC | CARSLGTGQETQYF
16 | TRBJ2-3 | TRBV5-1 | NA | NA | TGCGCCAGCGTCCCGGGGGGAGGGGGCAGAAAGGATACGCAGTATTTT | CASVPGGGGRKDTQYF
13 | TRBJ1-1 | TRBV30 | NA | NA | TGTGCCTGGAATAGGGGAATGAACACTGAAGCTTTCTTT | CAWNRGMNTEAFF
14 | TRBJ2-7 | TRBV10-3 | TRBD1 | NA | TGTGCCATCAGTGAGGACAGGGGAAAAAACGAGCAGTACTTC | CAISEDRGKNEQYF
13 | TRBJ2-7 | TRBV19 | NA | NA | TGTGCCAGTAGTGAGGGGCTACCCCTCGAGCAGTACTTC | CASSEGLPLEQYF
16 | TRBJ1-5 | TRBV6-6 | NA | NA | TGTGCCAGCCGACAATTTCGGCAGGGGAACAATCAGCCCCAGCATTTT | CASRQFRQGNNQPQHF
16 | TRBJ2-2 | TRBV30 | TRBD1 | NA | TGTGCCTGGAGTGCCGGACAGGGTATAAACACCGGGGAGCTGTTTTTT | CAWSAGQGINTGELFF
14 | TRBJ1-5 | TRBV4-3 | NA | NA | TGCGCCAGCAGCCAAGATTTAGGGAATCAGCCCCAGCATTTT | CASSQDLGNQPQHF
13 | TRBJ1-6 | TRBV5-8 | NA | once | TGTGCCAGCAGCTCGGGATCTAGGTCACCCCTCCACTTT | CASSSGSRSPLHF
15 | TRBJ1-2 | TRBV11-2 | NA | NA | TGTGCCAGCAGCTTAGTTGTGTTGGATAACTATGGCTACACCTTC | CASSLVVLDNYGYTF
14 | TRBJ2-7 | TRBV14 | NA | NA | TGTGCCAGCAGCCAAGGAGTCCGAGGGAGCGAGCAGTACTTC | CASSQGVRGSEQYF
19 | TRBJ2-1 | TRBV9 | NA | NA | TGTGCCAGCAGCGGACCCTTAGCAGTCGGGTTTAGCTCGTACAATGAGCAGTTCTTC | CASSGPLAVGFSSYNEQFF
13 | TRBJ2-7 | TRBV4-1 | NA | NA | TGCGCCAGCAGCCAAGGTACCGGCTACGAGCAGTACTTC | CASSQGTGYEQYF
14 | TRBJ1-1 | TRBV24-1 | NA | NA | TGTGCCACCAGCCGGGACGGGACGGGCACTGAAGCTTTCTTT | CATSRDGTGTEAFF
14 | TRBJ1-5 | TRBV7-9 | NA | NA | TGTGCCAGCAGCCCTACAGGGAGCAATCAGCCCCAGCATTTT | CASSPTGSNQPQHF
18 | TRBJ1-1 | TRBV5-1 | NA | NA | TGCGCCAGCAGCTTGGCCTTTCCGGGGCCAGGGATGAACACTGAAGCTTTCTTT | CASSLAFPGPGMNTEAFF
15 | TRBJ2-3 | TRBV6-6 | TRBD1 | once | TGTGCCAGCAGCCCCGGGACAGCAAGCACAGATACGCAGTATTTT | CASSPGTASTDTQYF